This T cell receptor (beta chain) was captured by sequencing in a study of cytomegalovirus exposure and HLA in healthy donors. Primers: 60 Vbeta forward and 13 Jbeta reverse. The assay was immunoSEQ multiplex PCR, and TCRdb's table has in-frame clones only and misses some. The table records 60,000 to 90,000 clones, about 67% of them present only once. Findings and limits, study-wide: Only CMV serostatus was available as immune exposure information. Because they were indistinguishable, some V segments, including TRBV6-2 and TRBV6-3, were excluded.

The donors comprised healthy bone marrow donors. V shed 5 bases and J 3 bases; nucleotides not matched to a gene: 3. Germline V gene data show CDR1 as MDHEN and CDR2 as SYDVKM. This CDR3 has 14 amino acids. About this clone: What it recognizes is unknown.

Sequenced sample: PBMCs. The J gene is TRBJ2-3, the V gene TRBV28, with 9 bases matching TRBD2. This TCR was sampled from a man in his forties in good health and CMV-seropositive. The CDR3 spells CASSSSGSTDTQYF. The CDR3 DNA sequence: TGTGCCAGCAGTAGTAGCGGGAGTACAGATACGCAGTATTTT.